One sample yielded the 7 T cell receptor beta chains listed below, sequenced in a study of T cells in Graves' hyperthyroidism and ophthalmopathy. Amplified TCR beta CDR3 regions came from RNA transcripts. TCR CDR3 underwent first-round RT-PCR with the HTBI primer set. TCRdb independently ran MiXCR on the multiplex PCR reads; one entry per CDR3 protein. The repertoire consists of nearly 750,000 distinct CDR3 sequences, with approximately 36% occurring once and the leading ten covering roughly 30%. The specimen was blood. These TCRs come from a woman aged 40 to 50 with Graves' hyperthyroidism.

As concerns this clonotype: A single base separates this from a much larger clone, so it may be a read error. The V gene is TRBV2, the J gene TRBJ2-6; tentative D call: TRBD1 (7 bases). The CDR3 has 14 residues. Germline CDR1 SNHLY, CDR2 FYNNEI. With 11 bases removed from V and 4 bases from J, the gap between germline ends came to 15 bases. The CDR3 DNA is TGTGCCGGCAAGGAGGGGGCCGGGGCCAACGTCCTGACTTTC. Translated, it gives CAGKEGAGANVLTF.

The V call is TRBV9, the J call TRBJ2-2; unclear D gene. The V end was cut by 4 bases, the J end by 6 bases, with 22 bases between. The CDR3 sequence is 17 residues long. Per germline, CDR1 SGDLS and CDR2 YYNGEE. The CDR3 coding sequence is TGTGCCAGCAGCCGACCTATCGCTAGAGAGCTGGCCGGGGAGCTGTTTTTT. It specifies CASSRPIARELAGELFF.

J is TRBJ1-5 and V is TRBV19, with D possibly being TRBD1 (5 bases). The ends were cut back, 11 bases at V and 4 bases at J, with 15 bases in the middle. The CDR3 runs 13 residues. From germline, CDR1 is LNHDA and CDR2 SQIVND (reference sequence). DNA for the CDR3: TGTGCCGGTAACGATGCAGGGAATCAGCCCCAGCATTTT. It yields the protein CAGNDAGNQPQHF.

The rearrangement joins TRBV15 to TRBJ1-5, with D tentatively TRBD1 (6 bases). Trimming left V 3 bases short and J 4 bases short, with 10 bases between. CDR3 length: 14 amino acids. Germline CDR1 is LNHNV and CDR2 is YYDKDF (reference sequence). CDR3 sequence: CATSSQTGNQPQHF. The CDR3 bases are TGTGCCACCAGCAGTCAGACAGGTAATCAGCCCCAGCATTTT.

On this clonotype: The CDR3 carries no conserved terminal phenylalanine or tryptophan, so it likely arises from a read error. The DNA is omitted, as the CDR3 cannot be located on it reliably, and the CDR3 follows TCRdb's listing. The V gene is TRBV12-3 or TRBV12-4, the J gene TRBJ2-6; the DNA was not used to check the table's D call, TRBD1. The CDR3 totals 8 residues, both ends included. The CDR3 sequence: CASSLGDS.

This clonotype was counted many times. The chain recombines TRBV5-5 with TRBJ1-1; D might be TRBD1 (5 bases). This CDR3 has 13 residues. From germline, CDR1 is SGHKS and CDR2 YYEKEE (reference sequence). Trimming took off 6 bases at V and 4 bases at J, with 13 bases between the two ends. This CDR3 reads CASTGQGGTEAFF. CDR3 nucleotide sequence: TGTGCCAGCACCGGACAAGGAGGCACTGAAGCTTTCTTT.

This chain uses TRBV20-1 with TRBJ1-1; D may be TRBD1 (6 bases). The CDR3 is made up of 17 amino acids. CDR1 and CDR2 (germline): DFQATT, SNEGSKA (reference sequence). Trimming removed 4 bases from V and 1 base from J, with 22 bases in between. CDR3 bases: TGCAGTGCTACCCTTCTTAAAAGGGGGGTGACGAACACTGAAGCTTTCTTT. Protein product: CSATLLKRGVTNTEAFF.